This TCR beta chain was documented in a study of siplizumab effects on memory and regulatory T cells. Germline assignment: CDR1 SNHLY and CDR2 FYNNEI. This CDR3 contains 15 residues. The germline V and J ends were trimmed by 9 bases and 2 bases, with 19 bases remaining between them. Every sample had approximately 97,000 of its TCR templates assayed. Profiling relied on immunoSEQ multiplex PCR, and the TCRdb table lists in-frame clones only, not all of them. The sample yields tens of thousands of clones, about 88% seen once. This clone was recorded once. The sequenced sample consisted of naive CD8+ T cells sorted from blood. This clonotype originated in a human donor in good health. This chain links TRBV2 with TRBJ2-5; D may be TRBD1 or TRBD2 (5 bases each). Written as DNA, the CDR3 is TGTGCCAGGGGGGAGTCGGCGACGGAGCAAGAGACCCAGTACTTC. It codes for CARGESATEQETQYF.